This T cell receptor (beta chain) is from a study of blood T cell repertoires in COVID-19. Seattle cases were enrolled at active infection and followed longitudinally. The assay was immunoSEQ multiplex PCR, and TCRdb's table has in-frame clones only and misses some. The sample shows around 200,000 clones, more than 75% of them seen only once. The CDR3 sequence is 15 residues long. Per germline, CDR1 MDHEN and CDR2 SYDVKM. V was trimmed by 4 bases and J by 5 bases, leaving 17 bases between them. The source is a person aged 65-85 years with COVID-19, enrolled during active disease. What was sequenced was peripheral blood. The chain is built from TRBV28 and TRBJ1-1; perhaps TRBD1 as D (6 bases). CDR3 in amino acids: CASSYLGARRTEAFF. CDR3 DNA: TGTGCCAGCAGTTATCTGGGGGCCCGGCGGACTGAAGCTTTCTTT.